This T cell receptor beta chain was recovered during a study of T cells in Graves' hyperthyroidism and ophthalmopathy. Regions amplified from RNA transcripts were the TCR beta CDR3 regions. The study used the HTBI primer set for a first-round RT-PCR of the TCR CDR3. TCRdb independently ran MiXCR on the multiplex PCR reads; one entry per CDR3 protein. Of over 500,000 distinct CDR3 sequences in the sample, roughly 15% are singletons; the top ten hold approximately 15%. This clonotype was counted ten times or more. With 4 bases removed from V and 1 base from J, the gap between germline ends came to 16 bases. Germline V CDR1 and CDR2: PRHDT, FYEKMQ (reference sequence). This CDR3 comprises 16 residues.

The receptor was isolated from a young woman with Graves' ophthalmopathy. The sequenced material came from blood. V and J are TRBV13 and TRBJ1-2; perhaps TRBD1 as D (5 bases). The CDR3 DNA sequence: TGTGCCAGCAGCTCTTCAGGGATCTACATTAACTATGGCTACACCTTC. This codes for CASSSSGIYINYGYTF. The full variable domain, with the rest looked up from reference TRBV13 and TRBJ1-2, is AAGVIQSPRHLIKEKRETATLKCYPIPRHDTVYWYQQGPGQDPQFLISFYEKMQSDKGSIPDRFSAQQFSDYHSELNMSSLELGDSALYFCASSSSGIYINYGYTFGSGTRLTVV.